The rows below give T cell receptor beta chains drawn from one sample of a study of blood T cell repertoires in COVID-19. Profiled with immunoSEQ multiplex PCR; TCRdb holds only in-frame clones, not every one. In the table there are more than 40,000 clones, approximately 83% of which are singletons. Sequenced: peripheral blood. Receptors originate from a human donor in a cohort sampled during active COVID-19. The donor label of this sample is uncertain. The CDR3 runs from the conserved cysteine through the conserved F or W. Fields, in order: D gene, J gene, clone size, V gene, CDR3 DNA, CDR3 protein. The D gene is left open where the match is weak. Clone size is not always given. Where it is, it says once, few, many or a class for expanded clones.

TRBD2 | TRBJ2-4 | . | TRBV7-2 | TGTGCCAGCAGCTTACATAGCGGGGGGGCAAATGCCAAAAACATTCAGTACTTC | CASSLHSGGANAKNIQYF
. | TRBJ2-5 | . | TRBV18 | TGTGCCAGCTCACGGGCACAAGAGACCCAGTACTTC | CASSRAQETQYF
. | TRBJ1-3 | . | TRBV15 | TGTGCCACCAGCAGAGATCTCCCAGGGACTGGAAACACCATATATTTT | CATSRDLPGTGNTIYF
TRBD1 | TRBJ1-2 | . | TRBV5-1 | TGCGCCAGCAGCACCCGGACAGGGGGCTACACCTTC | CASSTRTGGYTF
TRBD2 | TRBJ2-7 | . | TRBV11-2 | TGTGCCAGCAGCTCCCTTAGCGGGGGCTCCTACGAGCAGTACTTC | CASSSLSGGSYEQYF
TRBD1 | TRBJ1-5 | . | TRBV19 | TGTGCCAGTAGCTCCCGGGACAGAAGCAATCAGCCCCAGCATTTT | CASSSRDRSNQPQHF
TRBD2 | TRBJ2-4 | . | TRBV4-1 | TGCGCCAGCAGCCAAGGGATGGTCACGGGGGGGACCGCCAAAAACATTCAGTACTTC | CASSQGMVTGGTAKNIQYF
TRBD1 | TRBJ1-2 | . | TRBV18 | TGTGCCAGCTCACCGGAAGGACAGGGGGGCGGTTATGGCTACACCTTC | CASSPEGQGGGYGYTF
TRBD2 | TRBJ2-3 | . | TRBV27 | TGTGCCAGCAGTTCCCTAGGACTAGCGGGGGCGCGGGATACGCAGTATTTT | CASSSLGLAGARDTQYF
TRBD1 | TRBJ1-5 | . | TRBV6-5 | TGTGCCAGCAGACGGACAGGGGGCAATCAGCCCCAGCATTTT | CASRRTGGNQPQHF
. | TRBJ1-5 | . | TRBV19 | TGTGCCAGTAGGGGAGGGAATAGCAATCAGCCCCAGCATTTT | CASRGGNSNQPQHF
. | TRBJ1-1 | . | TRBV7-9 | TGTGCCAGCAGCCAGTGGGGGGCTGAAGCTTTCTTT | CASSQWGAEAFF
. | TRBJ1-3 | . | TRBV13 | TGTGCCAGCAGCTTAGGTGTATCAGCAGGCCAAAGCTCTGGAAACACCATATATTTT | CASSLGVSAGQSSGNTIYF
. | TRBJ1-2 | . | TRBV19 | TGTGCCAGTACGAGACCGGGGGGGATCTATGGCTACACCTTC | CASTRPGGIYGYTF
. | TRBJ2-5 | once | TRBV4-2 | TGTGCCAGCAGCCCAGGGGCTAGAGGGGAGACCCAGTACTTC | CASSPGARGETQYF
. | TRBJ2-7 | . | TRBV5-1 | TGCGCCAGCAGCCGATCTTGGGGAGACTCCTACGAGCAGTACTTC | CASSRSWGDSYEQYF
. | TRBJ1-5 | . | TRBV12-2 | TGTGCAAGTCGCTTAGCGCTAGGCCCTTATAGCAATCAGCCCCAGCATTTT | CASRLALGPYSNQPQHF
TRBD2 | TRBJ2-5 | . | TRBV29-1 | TGCAGCGTCGCGGGGGGGAGGAAGGGAGAGACCCAGTACTTC | CSVAGGRKGETQYF
. | TRBJ2-5 | . | TRBV5-3 | TGTGCCAGAAAGAGGGGGTGGTCAGAGACCCAGTACTTC | CARKRGWSETQYF
. | TRBJ1-2 | . | TRBV6-5 | TGTGCCAGCAGTCCCGGGTTGGACTATGGCTACACCTTC | CASSPGLDYGYTF
TRBD1 | TRBJ2-7 | . | TRBV6-5 | TGTGCCAGCAGTTACGCCCGAACGACAGGGTCCTACGAGCAGTACTTC | CASSYARTTGSYEQYF
TRBD2 | TRBJ2-1 | . | TRBV6-4 | TGTGCCAGCACCCCCACGGGGGGCTCCTACAATGAGCAGTTCTTC | CASTPTGGSYNEQFF
. | TRBJ1-4 | . | TRBV7-2 | TGTGCCAGCAGCTTAGTGGGGGGTGAAAAACTGTTTTTT | CASSLVGGEKLFF
TRBD2 | TRBJ2-5 | . | TRBV4-1 | TGCGCCAGCAGCCAAGATTTCGGCGGGGGGTCCGTTGCGCAGTACTTC | CASSQDFGGGSVAQYF
TRBD1 | TRBJ1-2 | . | TRBV7-9 | TGTGCCAGCAGCGGGACAGGGGGGAAAAGGGGCTACACCTTC | CASSGTGGKRGYTF
. | TRBJ1-1 | . | TRBV7-2 | TGTGCCAGCAGCCCTCAGGGGAGCTCGCGGGCTTTCTTT | CASSPQGSSRAFF
TRBD1 | TRBJ2-3 | . | TRBV7-3 | TGTGCCAGCAGCTCGACAGGGGTGGGCACAGATACGCAGTATTTT | CASSSTGVGTDTQYF
. | TRBJ2-2 | . | TRBV19 | TGTGCCAGTAGTATAGTCAGGAACACCGGGGAGCTGTTTTTT | CASSIVRNTGELFF
. | TRBJ1-4 | . | TRBV7-8 | TGTGCCAGCAGCTTAATCCCCCCAGGGCGAGCTAATGAAAAACTGTTTTTT | CASSLIPPGRANEKLFF
TRBD1 | TRBJ2-7 | . | TRBV7-2 | TGTGCCAGCACGAGAACAGGGGCTTTTCCCCTTATCCACGAGCAGTACTTC | CASTRTGAFPLIHEQYF
. | TRBJ1-1 | . | TRBV11-2 | TGTGCCAGCAGCTTACAGGAGAACACTGAAGCTTTCTTT | CASSLQENTEAFF
. | TRBJ1-5 | . | TRBV9 | TGTGCCAGCAGCGCAGATCTTAGCAATCAGCCCCAGCATTTT | CASSADLSNQPQHF
TRBD1 | TRBJ1-1 | . | TRBV29-1 | TGCAGCGTGGGACAGGGCAAGAACACTGAAGCTTTCTTT | CSVGQGKNTEAFF
. | TRBJ2-7 | once | TRBV5-1 | TGCGCCAGCAGCTTGGACAGTTACTACGAGCAGTACTTC | CASSLDSYYEQYF
. | TRBJ2-7 | once | TRBV3-1/TRBV3-2 | TGTGCCAGCAGCCTTCAAACCGGGTCGCCCTACGAGCAGTACTTC | CASSLQTGSPYEQYF
TRBD1 | TRBJ1-5 | . | TRBV7-2 | TGTGCCAGCAGCCCATTACAGGGGAATCAGCCCCAGCATTTT | CASSPLQGNQPQHF
TRBD2 | TRBJ2-1 | . | TRBV7-2 | TGTGCCAGCAGCTTAGTGCCTAGCGGGGGGGCGAGAGAGCAGTTCTTC | CASSLVPSGGAREQFF
TRBD1 | TRBJ1-4 | . | TRBV19 | TGTGCCAGTAGTTATTTGACAGGGGAGAATGAAAAACTGTTTTTT | CASSYLTGENEKLFF
. | TRBJ1-3 | . | TRBV5-6 | TGTGCCAGCAGCTTGGGTCCGGTTGGCTCTGGAAACACCATATATTTT | CASSLGPVGSGNTIYF
TRBD2 | TRBJ2-5 | once | TRBV3-1/TRBV3-2 | TGTGCCAGCAGCCTGGGGGGGCAAGAGACCCAGTACTTC | CASSLGGQETQYF
TRBD1 | TRBJ2-5 | . | TRBV7-8 | TGTGCCAGCAGCTTACGACAGGGGAGTTCTCAAGAGACCCAGTACTTC | CASSLRQGSSQETQYF
. | TRBJ2-7 | few | TRBV4-1 | TGCGCCAGCAGCCTGGGTCCGGACAGCGCTGTGGAGCAGTACTTC | CASSLGPDSAVEQYF
TRBD1 | TRBJ2-7 | . | TRBV3-1/TRBV3-2 | TGTGCCAGCAGCCAAACAGGGGGCGGCTCCTACGAGCAGTACTTC | CASSQTGGGSYEQYF
TRBD2 | TRBJ2-3 | . | TRBV18 | TGTGCCAGCGCGCTAGCGGGGGACACAGATACGCAGTATTTT | CASALAGDTDTQYF
. | TRBJ2-2 | . | TRBV7-9 | TGTGCCAGCAGCCCGTACTTGAACACCGGGGAGCTGTTTTTT | CASSPYLNTGELFF
TRBD1 | TRBJ2-7 | . | TRBV5-4 | TGTGCCAGCAGCCCCCCCGGACAGGGAAGCGAGCAGTACTTC | CASSPPGQGSEQYF
TRBD1 | TRBJ1-6 | . | TRBV19 | TGTGCCAGTAGTGTCGGACAGGGCATTCCACCCCTCCACTTT | CASSVGQGIPPLHF
TRBD1 | TRBJ1-5 | . | TRBV25-1 | TGTGCCAGCAGTGAACCCCGACAGGGTAACCAGCATTTT | CASSEPRQGNQHF
. | TRBJ2-3 | . | TRBV2 | TGTGCCAGCAGTGGACACTCGGGGGACGTCTATACGCAGTATTTT | CASSGHSGDVYTQYF
TRBD2 | TRBJ2-2 | . | TRBV4-2 | TGTGCCAGCAGCCAAGTGGTCGGGAGGGCCGGGGAGCTGTTTTTT | CASSQVVGRAGELFF
. | TRBJ1-2 | once | TRBV21-1 | TGTGCCAGCAAAGGGGCCAAGGACGGCTCTAACTATGGCTACACCTTC | CASKGAKDGSNYGYTF
. | TRBJ2-3 | . | TRBV5-1 | TGCGCCAGCAGCCTTCGCGGGCCTAACTCCGGGACAGATACGCAGTATTTT | CASSLRGPNSGTDTQYF
TRBD2 | TRBJ2-5 | . | TRBV5-4 | TGTGCCAGCAGCCCGGGACTAGCGGGGGGGCAAGAGACCCAGTACTTC | CASSPGLAGGQETQYF